This TCR beta chain came from a study of blood T cell repertoires in COVID-19 (dated by TCRdb to between 2020 and 2021). About the study as a whole: Samples covering the acute and convalescent phases of COVID-19 were provided by collaborators in the United States, Italy and Spain. Samples were obtained from the ongoing ImmuneRACE study (first 160 participants) and from approximately 1,200 subjects provided by 6 global collaborators. The prospective study material was composed of cDNA or gDNA derived from T cells, B-cell-depleted T cells, or PBMCs. Deeply sampled blood TCRbeta repertoires from subjects exposed to, actively infected with, or recovered from COVID-19 were included in the dataset. Sample metadata almost always included a de-identified subject ID, COVID-19 status, age in years and sex. Where available, HLA class I and class II types were taken from metadata supplied by the sample provider and were not determined by assay-based typing. A freely available public database, intended as a resource for researchers studying the immune response to SARS-CoV-2, is where the repertoires were released.

Beyond this particular receptor, the publication reports: Clinical and demographic metadata were provided uncurated, with the amount varying by source and participant.

TCRbeta CDR3 regions were amplified from genomic DNA using the immunoSEQ Assay, a bias-controlled multiplex PCR. The paper's processing steps were these. Within the assay, amplification of reference gene primers was used to estimate how many nucleated cells each sample contained. Sequence reads were collapsed and filtered to measure the absolute abundance of every unique TCRbeta CDR3 rearrangement. Productive Simpson clonality was computed per sample as the square root of Simpson's diversity index over productive rearrangements. TCRdb's version of the immuneACCESS table is confined to in-frame rearrangements and falls short of the full clone set. An unresolved V gene accounts for under half of the shortfall where checked; the remainder is of unknown origin. V and J calls and clone size follow that table, whereas D and trimming were derived from the DNA. This sample comprises approximately 150,000 clones, 70% to 90% of them detected only once. About 2.5% of the sample is taken by the ten largest.

The collaborating institutions used their own protocols to collect whole blood in K2EDTA tubes. Collaborator samples were shipped for TCRbeta analysis as frozen whole blood, isolated PBMCs, or DNA extracted from either sample type. Based on the germline V gene, the CDR1 and CDR2 sequences are SGHTA and FQGNSA. The CDR3 goes from the cysteine to the phenylalanine over 16 residues. The entry retains the CDR3 DNA only, 48 bases that are in frame from base 1. Trimming removed 5 bases from V and 2 bases from J; the gene matches leave 12 bases unexplained. Turning to this clone: Its cognate antigen has yet to be identified. There are no base qualities to consult, and no much larger clone falls within one base.

The sequence joins TRBV7-2 to TRBJ2-7; TRBD2 matches 7 bases in the middle. The receptor comes from a human donor with acute or convalescent COVID-19. The donor label of this sample is uncertain. The sample was peripheral blood. In nucleotides, the sequence is TGTGCCAGCAGCCCGACTTTGCGGGGGATAACCTACGAGCAGTACTTC. Its protein product is CASSPTLRGITYEQYF.